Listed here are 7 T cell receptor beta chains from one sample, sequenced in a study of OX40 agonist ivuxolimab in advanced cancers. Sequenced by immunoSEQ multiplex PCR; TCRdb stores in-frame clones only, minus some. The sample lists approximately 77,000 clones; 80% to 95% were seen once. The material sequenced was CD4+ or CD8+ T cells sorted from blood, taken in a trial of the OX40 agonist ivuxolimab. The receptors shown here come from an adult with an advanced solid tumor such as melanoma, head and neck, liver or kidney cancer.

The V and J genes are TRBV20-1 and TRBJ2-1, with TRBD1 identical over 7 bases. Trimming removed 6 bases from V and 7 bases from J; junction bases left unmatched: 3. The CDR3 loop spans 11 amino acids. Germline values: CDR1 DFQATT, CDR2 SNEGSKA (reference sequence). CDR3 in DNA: TGCAGTGCCACACAGGGGAATGAGCAGTTCTTC. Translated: CSATQGNEQFF.

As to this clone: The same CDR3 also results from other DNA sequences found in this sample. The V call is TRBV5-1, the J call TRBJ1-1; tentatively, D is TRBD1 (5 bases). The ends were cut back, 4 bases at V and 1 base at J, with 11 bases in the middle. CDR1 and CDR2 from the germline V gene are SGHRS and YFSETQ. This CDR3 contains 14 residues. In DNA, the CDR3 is TGCGCCAGCAGCCTTAGACAGCAGAACACTGAAGCTTTCTTT. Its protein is CASSLRQQNTEAFF.

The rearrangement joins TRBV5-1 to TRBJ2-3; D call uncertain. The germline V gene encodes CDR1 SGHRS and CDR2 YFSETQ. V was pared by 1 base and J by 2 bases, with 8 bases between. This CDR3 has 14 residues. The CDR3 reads CASSLPGLTDTQYF. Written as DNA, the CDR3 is TGCGCCAGCAGCTTGCCTGGCCTCACAGATACGCAGTATTTT.

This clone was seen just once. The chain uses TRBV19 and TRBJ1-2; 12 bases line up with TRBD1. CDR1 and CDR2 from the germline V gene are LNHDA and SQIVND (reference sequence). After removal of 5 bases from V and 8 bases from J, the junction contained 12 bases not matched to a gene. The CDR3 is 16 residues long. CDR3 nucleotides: TGTGCCAGTAGTCTCGGGACAGGGGGCCGTGCGAGGGGCTACACCTTC. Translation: CASSLGTGGRARGYTF.

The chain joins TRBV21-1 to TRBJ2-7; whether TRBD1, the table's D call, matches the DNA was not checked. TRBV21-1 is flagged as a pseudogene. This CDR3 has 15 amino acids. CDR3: CASSLTRAASYEQYF. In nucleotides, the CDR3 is TGTGCCAGCAGCTTGACCAGGGCCGCCTCCTACGAGCAGTACTTC.

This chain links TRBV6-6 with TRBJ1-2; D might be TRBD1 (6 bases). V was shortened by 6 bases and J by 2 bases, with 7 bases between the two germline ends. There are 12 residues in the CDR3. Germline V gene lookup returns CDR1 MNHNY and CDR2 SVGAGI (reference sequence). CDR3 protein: CASSGQNYGYTF. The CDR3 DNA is TGTGCCAGCAGCGGACAGAACTATGGCTACACCTTC.

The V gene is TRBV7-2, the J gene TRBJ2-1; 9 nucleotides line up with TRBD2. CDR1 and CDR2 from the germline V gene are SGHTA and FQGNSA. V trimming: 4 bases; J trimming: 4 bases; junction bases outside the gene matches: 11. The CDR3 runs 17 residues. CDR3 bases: TGTGCCAGCAGCTACGATCTAACTAGCGGGTTGTACAATGAGCAGTTCTTC. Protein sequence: CASSYDLTSGLYNEQFF. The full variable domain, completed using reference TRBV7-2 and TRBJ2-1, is GAGVSQSPSNKVTEKGKDVELRCDPISGHTALYWYRQSLGQGLEFLIYFQGNSAPDKSGLPSDRFSAERTGGSVSTLTIQRTQQEDSAVYLCASSYDLTSGLYNEQFFGPGTRLTVL.